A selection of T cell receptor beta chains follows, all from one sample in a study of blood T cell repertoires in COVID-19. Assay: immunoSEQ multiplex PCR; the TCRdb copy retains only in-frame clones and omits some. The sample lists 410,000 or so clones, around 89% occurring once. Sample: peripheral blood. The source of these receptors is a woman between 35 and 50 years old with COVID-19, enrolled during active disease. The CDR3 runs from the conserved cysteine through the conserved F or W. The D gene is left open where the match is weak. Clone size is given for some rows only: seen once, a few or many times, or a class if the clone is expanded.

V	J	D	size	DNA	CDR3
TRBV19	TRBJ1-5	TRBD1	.	TGTGCCAGTAGTATTTCCTCCGGGACAGGGGGAGTACAGCCCCAGCATTTT	CASSISSGTGGVQPQHF
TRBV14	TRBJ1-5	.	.	TGTGCCAGCAGCCAAGCAGGGGGCAATCAGCCCCAGCATTTT	CASSQAGGNQPQHF
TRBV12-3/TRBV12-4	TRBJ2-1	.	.	TGTGCCAGCAGACACCCTACGAGGGATGAGCAGTTCTTC	CASRHPTRDEQFF
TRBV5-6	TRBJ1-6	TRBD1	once	TGTGCCAGCAGCCCGAAGGGGACAGAGCTTCCACCCCTCCACTTT	CASSPKGTELPPLHF
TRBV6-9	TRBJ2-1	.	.	TGTGCCAGCAGTTATTCGAGGAGCGGCCGGGGGAGGTATGAGCAGTTCTTC	CASSYSRSGRGRYEQFF
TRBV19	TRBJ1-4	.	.	TGTGCCAGTAGTATAGGAGGACAGCCAACTAATGAAAAACTGTTTTTT	CASSIGGQPTNEKLFF
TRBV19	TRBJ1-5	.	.	TGTGCCAGTAGGAGGGGGTTAGGAAATCAGCCCCAGCATTTT	CASRRGLGNQPQHF
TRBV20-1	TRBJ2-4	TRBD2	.	TGCAGTGCTAGTGGAACGGCACTAGCGGAAAACATTCAGTACTTC	CSASGTALAENIQYF
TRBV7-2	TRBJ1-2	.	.	TGTGCCAGCAGCCCCGGACAGAGGAGCTACACCTTC	CASSPGQRSYTF
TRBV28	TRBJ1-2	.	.	TGTGCCAGCAGCTCAACGCGGGTCAACTATGGCTACACCTTC	CASSSTRVNYGYTF
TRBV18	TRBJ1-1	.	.	TGTGCCAGCTCACCAATACCGGGGGAGAATGAAGCTTTCTTT	CASSPIPGENEAFF
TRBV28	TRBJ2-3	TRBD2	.	TGTGCCAGCAGTACCCTAGCGGGAGGGAGCGATACGCAGTATTTT	CASSTLAGGSDTQYF
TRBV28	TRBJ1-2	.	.	TGTGCCAGCACTCTTGGAAGGGGGTTGGGCTACACCTTC	CASTLGRGLGYTF
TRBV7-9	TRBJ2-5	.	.	TGTGCCAGCAGCTCAAATTGGGGGCCGAGTAGGGAGACCCAGTACTTC	CASSSNWGPSRETQYF
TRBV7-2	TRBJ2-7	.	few	TGTGCCAGCAGCTTATCTCTCAGGCCCCCCCAGGGAGGCGAGCAGTACTTC	CASSLSLRPPQGGEQYF
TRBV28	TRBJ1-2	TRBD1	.	TGTGCCAGCAGTTCACCGGGACAGCTTACCCCCTATGGCTACACCTTC	CASSSPGQLTPYGYTF
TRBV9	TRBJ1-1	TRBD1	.	TGTGCCAGCAGCGTAGGCCCCCAGGGGGGAAGCACTGAAGCTTTCTTT	CASSVGPQGGSTEAFF
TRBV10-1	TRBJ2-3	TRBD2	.	TGCGCCAGCAGTCCTAGCGGGGCCGATTATCGGTCTCCAGATACGCAGTATTTT	CASSPSGADYRSPDTQYF
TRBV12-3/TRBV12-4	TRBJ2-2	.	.	TGTGCCAGCAGTTCACAGGTCACCGGGGAGCTGTTTTTT	CASSSQVTGELFF
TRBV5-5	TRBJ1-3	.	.	TGTGCCAGCAGCTTGAGCTGGGCCGAGTCTGGAAACACCATATATTTT	CASSLSWAESGNTIYF
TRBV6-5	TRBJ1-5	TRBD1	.	TGTGCCAGCAGACCGCTGCAGGGGGATCAGCCCCAGCATTTT	CASRPLQGDQPQHF
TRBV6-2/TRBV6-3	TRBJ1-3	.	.	TGTGCCAGCAGTTACTCGAGAGGGGGACAATCTCGCTCTGGAAACACCATATATTTT	CASSYSRGGQSRSGNTIYF
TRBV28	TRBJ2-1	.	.	TGTGCCAGCAGTTTAGCGGGATTGAATGAGCAGTTCTTC	CASSLAGLNEQFF
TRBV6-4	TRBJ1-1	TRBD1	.	TGTGCCAGCAGACGGGACAGGGCGGAGACTGAAGCTTTCTTT	CASRRDRAETEAFF
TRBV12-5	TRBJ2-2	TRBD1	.	TGTGCTAGTGGTTTGGTAGTAGGACAGGGAGGCACCGGGGAGCTGTTTTTT	CASGLVVGQGGTGELFF
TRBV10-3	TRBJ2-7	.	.	TGTGCCACCCGGGGGGCAGGGGGCACCTACGAGCAGTACTTC	CATRGAGGTYEQYF
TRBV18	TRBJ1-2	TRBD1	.	TGTGCCAGCTCACAAGGACAGGGTTATGGCTACACCTTC	CASSQGQGYGYTF
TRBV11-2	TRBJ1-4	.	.	TGTGCCAGCACCCGGGGAGGGTTTGGAGAAAAACTGTTTTTT	CASTRGGFGEKLFF
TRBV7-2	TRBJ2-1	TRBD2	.	TGTGCCAGCAGCTTAGATAAGACTAGCGGGGGGTACAATGAGCAGTTCTTC	CASSLDKTSGGYNEQFF
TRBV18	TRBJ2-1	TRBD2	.	TGTGCCAGCTCACCGCTAGCGGGGGGCTGGGAGCAGTTCTTC	CASSPLAGGWEQFF
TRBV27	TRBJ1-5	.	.	TGTGCCAGCCTTTCGGGGATCTACAATCAGCCCCAGCATTTT	CASLSGIYNQPQHF
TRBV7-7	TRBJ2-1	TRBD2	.	TGTGCTAGCAGCTTATTCCTAGCGGGAGAGGATGAGCAGTTCTTC	CASSLFLAGEDEQFF
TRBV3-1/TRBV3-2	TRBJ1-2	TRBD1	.	TGTGCCAGCAGCCAAGACTCAGGGGGCGCGAGGGGCTACACCTTC	CASSQDSGGARGYTF
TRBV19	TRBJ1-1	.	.	TGTGCCAGTAGTATACGGGGGGACGGACAAAGGAACACTGAAGCTTTCTTT	CASSIRGDGQRNTEAFF
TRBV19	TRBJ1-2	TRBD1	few	TGTGCCAGTAGTATAGATCGACAGGGTCTTGGCTACACCTTC	CASSIDRQGLGYTF
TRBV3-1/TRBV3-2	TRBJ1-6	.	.	TGTGCCAGCAGCCAAGATCTCGGGGGGAATTCACCCCTCCACTTT	CASSQDLGGNSPLHF
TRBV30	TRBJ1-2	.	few	TGTGCCTGGATGAAAGGAGTCTCTAACTATGGCTACACCTTC	CAWMKGVSNYGYTF
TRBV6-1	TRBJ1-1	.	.	TGTGCCAGCAGTGCAGCCGGGGGGGCGGGAGCTTTCTTT	CASSAAGGAGAFF
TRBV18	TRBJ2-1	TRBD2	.	TGTGCCAGCTCACCTCTAGCGGGGGGGCCGGGGGATGAGCAGTTCTTC	CASSPLAGGPGDEQFF
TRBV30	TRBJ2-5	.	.	TGTGCCTGGAGTACCTGGCCGCAGCGGGAGACCCAGTACTTC	CAWSTWPQRETQYF
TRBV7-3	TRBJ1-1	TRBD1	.	TGTGCCAGCAGTCAACAGGGGTCAACTGAAGCTTTCTTT	CASSQQGSTEAFF
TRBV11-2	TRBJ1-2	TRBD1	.	TGTGCCAGCAGCCAATCCGACAGGGGAGTTGCAGCTAACTATGGCTACACCTTC	CASSQSDRGVAANYGYTF
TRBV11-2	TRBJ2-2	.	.	TGTGCCAGCAGCTTGCGACTTTACACCGGGGAGCTGTTTTTT	CASSLRLYTGELFF
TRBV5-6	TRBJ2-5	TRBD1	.	TGTGCCAGCAGCGGGGGACAGGGGCCGCAAGAGACCCAGTACTTC	CASSGGQGPQETQYF
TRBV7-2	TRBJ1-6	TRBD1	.	TGTGCCAGCAGCTTAATCCCCACACGACAGGGGTTAGGGCGTTCACCCCTCCACTTT	CASSLIPTRQGLGRSPLHF
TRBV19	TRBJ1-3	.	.	TGTGCCAGTGCAGACGGAGACGGAGGGTCTGGAAACACCATATATTTT	CASADGDGGSGNTIYF
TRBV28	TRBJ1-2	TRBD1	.	TGTGCCAGCAGTTTCCCACTGACAGGGTGGGATGGCTACACCTTC	CASSFPLTGWDGYTF
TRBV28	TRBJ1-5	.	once	TGTGCCAGCAGTTCATTTCGGGAGGGTCAGCCCCAGCATTTT	CASSSFREGQPQHF
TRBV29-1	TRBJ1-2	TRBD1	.	TGCAGCGTTGAAGCGGGACAGCGCTATGGCTACACCTTC	CSVEAGQRYGYTF
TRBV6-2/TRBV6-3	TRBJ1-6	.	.	TGTGCCAGCAGTTATGCAGCGAATAATTCACCCCTCCACTTT	CASSYAANNSPLHF
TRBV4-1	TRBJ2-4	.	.	TGCGCCAGCAGCGAAGTTATAGGAGAAAACATTCAGTACTTC	CASSEVIGENIQYF
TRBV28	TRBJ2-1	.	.	TGTGCCAGCAGCCGTCTCCTAGGGGAAAGGGGCAATGAGCAGTTCTTC	CASSRLLGERGNEQFF
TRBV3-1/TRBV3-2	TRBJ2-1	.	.	TGTGCCAGCAGCCAAGAGTGGGCAGTCAATGAGCAGTTCTTC	CASSQEWAVNEQFF
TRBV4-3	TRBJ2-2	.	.	TGCGCCAGCAGCCAAGAACAGAAACCGACCGGGGAGCTGTTTTTT	CASSQEQKPTGELFF
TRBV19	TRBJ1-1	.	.	TGTGCCAGTAGTGTTGCCAGGGAGGGCTCTGAAGCTTTCTTT	CASSVAREGSEAFF